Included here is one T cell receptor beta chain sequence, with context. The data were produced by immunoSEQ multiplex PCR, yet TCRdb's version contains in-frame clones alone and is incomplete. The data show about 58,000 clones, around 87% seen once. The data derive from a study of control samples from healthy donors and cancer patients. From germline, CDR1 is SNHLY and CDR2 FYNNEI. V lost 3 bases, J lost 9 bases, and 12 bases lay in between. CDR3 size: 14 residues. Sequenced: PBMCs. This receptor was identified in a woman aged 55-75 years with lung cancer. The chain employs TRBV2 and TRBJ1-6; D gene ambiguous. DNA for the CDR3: TGTGCCAGCAGTGACCGACGTGGGCTTTCACCCCTCCACTTT. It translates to CASSDRRGLSPLHF.